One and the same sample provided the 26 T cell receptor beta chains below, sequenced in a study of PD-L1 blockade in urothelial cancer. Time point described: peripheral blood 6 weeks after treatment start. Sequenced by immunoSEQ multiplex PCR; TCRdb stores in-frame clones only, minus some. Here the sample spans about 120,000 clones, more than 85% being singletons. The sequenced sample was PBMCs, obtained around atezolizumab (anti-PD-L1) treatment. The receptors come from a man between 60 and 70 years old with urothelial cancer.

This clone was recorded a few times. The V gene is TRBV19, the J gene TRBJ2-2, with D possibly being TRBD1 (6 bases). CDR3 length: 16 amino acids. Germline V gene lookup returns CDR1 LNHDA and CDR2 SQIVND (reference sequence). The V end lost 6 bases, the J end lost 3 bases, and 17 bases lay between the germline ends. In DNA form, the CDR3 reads TGTGCCAGTAGATTGAAACAGGGCCGAGACACCGGGGAGCTGTTTTTT. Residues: CASRLKQGRDTGELFF.

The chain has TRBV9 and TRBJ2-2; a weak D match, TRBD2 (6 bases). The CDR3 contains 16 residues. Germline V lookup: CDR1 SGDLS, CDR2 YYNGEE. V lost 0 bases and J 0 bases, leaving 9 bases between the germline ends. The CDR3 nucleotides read TGTGCCAGCAGCGTAGGACTAGACGCGAACACCGGGGAGCTGTTTTTT. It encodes CASSVGLDANTGELFF.

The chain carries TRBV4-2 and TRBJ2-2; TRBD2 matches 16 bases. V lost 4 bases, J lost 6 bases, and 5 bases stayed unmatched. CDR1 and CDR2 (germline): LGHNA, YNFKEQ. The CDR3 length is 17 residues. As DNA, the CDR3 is TGTGCCAGCAGCCGGGGACTAGCGGGGGGGCAGGCCGGGGAGCTGTTTTTT. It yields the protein CASSRGLAGGQAGELFF.

CDR3 sequence: CASSLQGTTDTQYF. CDR3 in DNA: TGCGCCAGCAGCTTGCAGGGGACCACAGATACGCAGTATTTT. The chain links TRBV5-1 to TRBJ2-3; D is perhaps TRBD1 (6 bases). V lost 1 base, J lost 2 bases, and 8 bases lay in between. Germline V lookup: CDR1 SGHRS, CDR2 YFSETQ. This CDR3 is 14 amino acids long. Supplemented by reference TRBV5-1 and TRBJ2-3, the full variable domain reads KAGVTQTPRYLIKTRGQQVTLSCSPISGHRSVSWYQQTPGQGLQFLFEYFSETQRNKGNFPGRFSGRQFSNSRSEMNVSTLELGDSALYLCASSLQGTTDTQYFGPGTRLTVL.

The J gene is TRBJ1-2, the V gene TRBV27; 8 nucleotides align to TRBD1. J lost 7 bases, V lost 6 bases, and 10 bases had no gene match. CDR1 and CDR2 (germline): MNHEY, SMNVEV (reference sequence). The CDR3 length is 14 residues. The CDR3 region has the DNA TGTGCCAGCAGGGACACCGGGACAGGTGCTGGCTACACCTTC. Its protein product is CASRDTGTGAGYTF.

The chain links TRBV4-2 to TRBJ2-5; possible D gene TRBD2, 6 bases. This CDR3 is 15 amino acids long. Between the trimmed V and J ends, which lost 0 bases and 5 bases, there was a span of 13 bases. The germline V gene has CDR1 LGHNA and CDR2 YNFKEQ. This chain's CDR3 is CASSQDGSGVETQYF. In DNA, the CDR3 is TGTGCCAGCAGCCAAGATGGCTCGGGAGTTGAGACCCAGTACTTC.

The CDR3 sequence: CASSPGAGGEGNTIYF. CDR3 in DNA: TGTGCCAGCAGCCCTGGCGCAGGGGGCGAAGGAAACACCATATATTTT. The rearrangement links TRBV4-2 to TRBJ1-3, with 8 bases aligning to TRBD1. Trimming cost V 4 bases and J 4 bases; bases outside gene matches: 9. Germline values: CDR1 LGHNA, CDR2 YNFKEQ. The CDR3 has 16 residues.

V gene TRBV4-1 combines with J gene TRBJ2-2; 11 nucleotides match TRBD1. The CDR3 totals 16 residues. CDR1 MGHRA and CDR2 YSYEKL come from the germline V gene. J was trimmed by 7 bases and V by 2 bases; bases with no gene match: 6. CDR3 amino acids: CASSQPGTGGLGELFF. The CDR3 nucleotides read TGCGCCAGCAGCCAACCCGGGACAGGGGGTCTCGGGGAGCTGTTTTTT.

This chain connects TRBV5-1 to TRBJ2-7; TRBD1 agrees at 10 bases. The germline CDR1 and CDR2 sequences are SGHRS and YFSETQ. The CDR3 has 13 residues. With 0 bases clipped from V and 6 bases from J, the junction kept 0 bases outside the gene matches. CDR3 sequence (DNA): TGCGCCAGCAGCTTGGGACAGGGGGCCGAGCAGTACTTC. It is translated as CASSLGQGAEQYF. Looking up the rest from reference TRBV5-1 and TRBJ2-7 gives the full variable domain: KAGVTQTPRYLIKTRGQQVTLSCSPISGHRSVSWYQQTPGQGLQFLFEYFSETQRNKGNFPGRFSGRQFSNSRSEMNVSTLELGDSALYLCASSLGQGAEQYFGPGTRLTVT.

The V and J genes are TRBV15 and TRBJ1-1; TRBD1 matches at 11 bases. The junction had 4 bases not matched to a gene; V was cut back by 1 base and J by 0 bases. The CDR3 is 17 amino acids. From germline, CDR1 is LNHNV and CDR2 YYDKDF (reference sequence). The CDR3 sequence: CATSRGRTGGMNTEAFF. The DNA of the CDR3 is TGTGCCACCAGCAGAGGTCGGACAGGGGGCATGAACACTGAAGCTTTCTTT.

For the CDR3, the DNA is TGTGCCAGCACCCAGGAACTGAGCACTGAAGCTTTCTTT. Translation: CASTQELSTEAFF. This chain links TRBV11-2 with TRBJ1-1; D ambiguous. There are 13 residues in the CDR3. The germline CDR1 and CDR2 sequences are SGHAT and FQNNGV. Trimming took off 7 bases at V and 4 bases at J, with 13 bases between the two ends.

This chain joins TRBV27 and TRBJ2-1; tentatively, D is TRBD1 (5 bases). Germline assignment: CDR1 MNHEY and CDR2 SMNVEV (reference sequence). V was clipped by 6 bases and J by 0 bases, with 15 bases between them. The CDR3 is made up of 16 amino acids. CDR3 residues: CASSDSFATSYNEQFF. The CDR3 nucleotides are TGTGCCAGCAGCGACAGTTTCGCAACCTCCTACAATGAGCAGTTCTTC.

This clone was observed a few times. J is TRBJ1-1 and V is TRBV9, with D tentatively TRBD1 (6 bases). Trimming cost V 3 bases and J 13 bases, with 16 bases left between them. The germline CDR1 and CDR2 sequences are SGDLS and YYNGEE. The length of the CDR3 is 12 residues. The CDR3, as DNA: TGTGCCAGCAGCGCCGACCAGGGGAAAGTTTTCTTT. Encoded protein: CASSADQGKVFF.

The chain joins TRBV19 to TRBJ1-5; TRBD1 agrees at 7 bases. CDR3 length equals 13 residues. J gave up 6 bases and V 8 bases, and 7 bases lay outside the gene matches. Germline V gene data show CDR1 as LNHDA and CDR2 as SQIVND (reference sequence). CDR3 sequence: CASRAAGGQPQHF. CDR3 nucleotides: TGTGCCAGTCGCGCGGCAGGGGGTCAGCCCCAGCATTTT.

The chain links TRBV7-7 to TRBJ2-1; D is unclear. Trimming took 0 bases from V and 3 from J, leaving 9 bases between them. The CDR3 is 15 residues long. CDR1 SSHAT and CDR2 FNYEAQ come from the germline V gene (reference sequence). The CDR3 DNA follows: TGTGCCAGCAGCTTAGCCCCCACAGACTACAATGAGCAGTTCTTC. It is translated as CASSLAPTDYNEQFF.

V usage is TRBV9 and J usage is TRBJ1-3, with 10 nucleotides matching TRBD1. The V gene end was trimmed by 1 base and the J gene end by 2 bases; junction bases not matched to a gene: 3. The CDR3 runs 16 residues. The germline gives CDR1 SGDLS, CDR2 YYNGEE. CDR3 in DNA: TGTGCCAGCAGCGTACGAGGGACAGGGGCTGGAAACACCATATATTTT. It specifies CASSVRGTGAGNTIYF.

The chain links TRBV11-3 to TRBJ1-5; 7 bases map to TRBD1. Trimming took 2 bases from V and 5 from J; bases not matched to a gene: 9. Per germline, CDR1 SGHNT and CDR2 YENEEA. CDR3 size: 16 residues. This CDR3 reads CASSLKGQRGDQPQHF. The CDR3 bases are TGTGCCAGCAGCTTAAAGGGACAGAGGGGGGATCAGCCCCAGCATTTT.

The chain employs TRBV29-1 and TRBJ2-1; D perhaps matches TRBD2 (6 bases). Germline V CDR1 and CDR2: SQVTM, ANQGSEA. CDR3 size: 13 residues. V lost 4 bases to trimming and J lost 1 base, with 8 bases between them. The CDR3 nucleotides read TGCAGCGTTGCGGGAGTATCCTACAATGAGCAGTTCTTC. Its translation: CSVAGVSYNEQFF.

Here the CDR3 DNA reads TGTGCCAGCAGCTTGCGCAGTCACTATGGCTACACCTTC. It is translated as CASSLRSHYGYTF. V usage is TRBV5-6 and J usage is TRBJ1-2; no firm D call. The ends were cut back, 1 base at V and 3 bases at J, with 7 bases in the middle. CDR1 and CDR2 (germline): SGHDT, YYEEEE. The CDR3 spans 13 residues.

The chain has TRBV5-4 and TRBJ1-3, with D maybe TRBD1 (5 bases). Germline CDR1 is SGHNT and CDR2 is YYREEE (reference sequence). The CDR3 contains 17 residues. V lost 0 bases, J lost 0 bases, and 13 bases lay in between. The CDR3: CASSLDAVRGSGNTIYF. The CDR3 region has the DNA TGTGCCAGCAGCTTGGATGCGGTTAGGGGCTCTGGAAACACCATATATTTT.

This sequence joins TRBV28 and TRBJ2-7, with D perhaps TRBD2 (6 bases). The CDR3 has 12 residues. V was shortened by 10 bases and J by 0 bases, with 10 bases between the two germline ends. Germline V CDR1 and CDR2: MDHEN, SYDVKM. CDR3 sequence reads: CATWRGSYEQYF. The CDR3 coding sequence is TGTGCCACCTGGAGGGGCTCCTACGAGCAGTACTTC.

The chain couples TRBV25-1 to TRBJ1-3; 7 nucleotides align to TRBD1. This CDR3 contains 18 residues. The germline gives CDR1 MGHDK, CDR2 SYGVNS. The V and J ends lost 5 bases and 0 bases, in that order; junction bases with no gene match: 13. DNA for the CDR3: TGTGCCAGCAGTTGGGGCAGGGGGAGGAACGACTCTGGAAACACCATATATTTT. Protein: CASSWGRGRNDSGNTIYF.

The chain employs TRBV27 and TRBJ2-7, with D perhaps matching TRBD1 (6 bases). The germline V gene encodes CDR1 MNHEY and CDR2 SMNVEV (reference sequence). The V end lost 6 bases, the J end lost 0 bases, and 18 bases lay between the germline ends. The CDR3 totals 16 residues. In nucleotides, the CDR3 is TGTGCCAGCAGCCGGACCGGGACAATTAGCTCCTACGAGCAGTACTTC. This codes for CASSRTGTISSYEQYF.

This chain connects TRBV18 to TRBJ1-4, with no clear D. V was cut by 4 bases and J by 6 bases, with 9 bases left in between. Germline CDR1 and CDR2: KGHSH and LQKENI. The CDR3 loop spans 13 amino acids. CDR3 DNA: TGTGCCAGCTCACAGGGAGCGTATGAAAAACTGTTTTTT. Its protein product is CASSQGAYEKLFF.

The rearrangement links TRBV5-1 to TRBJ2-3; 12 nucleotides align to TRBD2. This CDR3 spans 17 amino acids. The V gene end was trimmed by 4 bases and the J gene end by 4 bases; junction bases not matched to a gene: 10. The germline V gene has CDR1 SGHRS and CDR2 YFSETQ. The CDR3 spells CASSRRRTSGNADTQYF. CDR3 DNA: TGCGCCAGCAGCAGACGGAGGACTAGCGGGAATGCAGATACGCAGTATTTT.

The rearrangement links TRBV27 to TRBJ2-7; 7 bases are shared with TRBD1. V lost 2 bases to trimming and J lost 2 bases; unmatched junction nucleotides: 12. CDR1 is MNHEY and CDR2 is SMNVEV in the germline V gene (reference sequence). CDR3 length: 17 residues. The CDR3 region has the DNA TGTGCCAGCAGTTTAGAGCCCCGGTATACAGGGGCCTACGAGCAGTACTTC. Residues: CASSLEPRYTGAYEQYF.